One and the same sample provided the 27 T cell receptor beta chains below, sequenced in a study of beta chain features in type 1 diabetes. For these receptors, no antigen is known. Study-level results: TCRB CDR3s from Type 1 diabetes patients were moderately but significantly shorter in all four CD4+ subsets.

cDNA synthesis used the whole RNA isolate, giving expressed TCRB sequences. Sequenced by immunoSEQ multiplex PCR; TCRdb stores in-frame clones only, minus some. The table lists around 160,000 clones, roughly 65% of them singletons, with around 0.08% in the top ten. Material: naive CD4+ T cells from blood. Receptor source: a man aged 25 to 40 with type 1 diabetes.

Concerning this clone itself: Other nucleotide sequences in the sample specify the same CDR3. The chain carries TRBV9 and TRBJ2-5; D ambiguous. Looked up from germline, CDR1 is SGDLS and CDR2 is YYNGEE. V lost 0 bases and J lost 2, with 5 bases in between. The CDR3 has 13 amino acids. Written as DNA, the CDR3 is TGTGCCAGCAGCGTAGGACAACAAGAGACCCAGTACTTC. Amino acids: CASSVGQQETQYF.

This clone was recorded a few times. The chain has TRBV18 and TRBJ2-7; D possibly corresponds to TRBD1 (5 bases). CDR1 and CDR2 from the germline V gene are KGHSH and LQKENI. The CDR3 runs 15 residues. The ends were cut back, 3 bases at V and 0 bases at J, with 12 bases in the middle. In nucleotides, the CDR3 is TGTGCCAGCTCACCCCCAGGGTTGAGCTCCTACGAGCAGTACTTC. Protein product: CASSPPGLSSYEQYF.

The V call is TRBV7-2, the J call TRBJ2-5; possible D gene TRBD2, 7 bases. Trimming stripped 5 bases from V and 5 bases from J, with 12 bases between. The germline V gene has CDR1 SGHTA and CDR2 FQGNSA. The CDR3 runs to 13 residues. This chain's CDR3 is CASSPRGGETQYF. CDR3 in DNA: TGTGCCAGCAGCCCCAGGGGAGGGGAGACCCAGTACTTC.

This clone was counted a few times. The gene calls are TRBV4-1 and TRBJ2-5; 12 bases are shared with TRBD2. CDR1 and CDR2 from the germline V gene are MGHRA and YSYEKL. V lost 3 bases, J lost 2 bases, and 7 bases stayed unmatched. The CDR3 totals 17 residues. The CDR3 reads CASSQERLAGVQETQYF. The DNA of the CDR3 is TGCGCCAGCAGCCAGGAAAGACTAGCGGGGGTTCAAGAGACCCAGTACTTC.

This rearrangement joins TRBV7-9 to TRBJ2-3; D gene unclear. Per the germline V gene, CDR1 is SEHNR and CDR2 is FQNEAQ (reference sequence). This CDR3 comprises 16 residues. V gave up 2 bases and J gave up 6 bases, with 18 bases separating them. This CDR3 is CASSLRRLSLGDTQYF. CDR3 sequence (DNA): TGTGCCAGCAGCTTAAGGAGACTCTCACTCGGGGATACGCAGTATTTT.

The chain is built from TRBV7-9 and TRBJ2-1; D perhaps matches TRBD2 (5 bases). This CDR3 region has 15 residues. The V gene lost 1 base and the J gene lost 3 bases, with 10 bases spanning the gap. In germline, CDR1 is SEHNR, CDR2 FQNEAQ (reference sequence). CDR3 residues: CASSLVSGYYNEQFF. In DNA, the CDR3 is TGTGCCAGCAGCTTAGTATCGGGGTACTACAATGAGCAGTTCTTC.

The rearrangement links TRBV28 to TRBJ2-1, with 8 positions matching TRBD2. The J segment lost 4 bases and the V segment lost 4 bases, leaving 6 bases of the junction unmatched. The CDR3 contains 15 residues. Germline lookup yields CDR1 MDHEN and CDR2 SYDVKM. In DNA form, the CDR3 reads TGTGCCAGCAGTTCTCTAGCGGGTGATTACAATGAGCAGTTCTTC. Its protein is CASSSLAGDYNEQFF.

This clone came up a few times. J is TRBJ2-2 and V is TRBV2; 7 positions match TRBD1. V shed 6 bases and J 0 bases; nucleotides not matched to a gene: 4. CDR1 and CDR2 from the germline V gene are SNHLY and FYNNEI. The CDR3 sequence is 15 residues long. CDR3 in DNA: TGTGCCAGCAGGAAGGGGACAGCGAACACCGGGGAGCTGTTTTTT. Its protein product is CASRKGTANTGELFF.

J is TRBJ2-1 and V is TRBV7-2; D remains ambiguous. Germline lookup yields CDR1 SGHTA and CDR2 FQGNSA. V was cut by 2 bases and J by 6 bases, with 5 bases left in between. The CDR3 runs 12 residues. CDR3 sequence reads: CASSLYSNEQFF. The DNA for the CDR3 is TGTGCCAGCAGCTTATATTCCAATGAGCAGTTCTTC. The whole variable domain, remainder taken from reference TRBV7-2 and TRBJ2-1, is GAGVSQSPSNKVTEKGKDVELRCDPISGHTALYWYRQSLGQGLEFLIYFQGNSAPDKSGLPSDRFSAERTGGSVSTLTIQRTQQEDSAVYLCASSLYSNEQFFGPGTRLTVL.

The chain employs TRBV4-3 and TRBJ1-4; tentative D call: TRBD1 (6 bases). Germline values: CDR1 LGHNA, CDR2 YSLEER. The V and J ends lost 1 base and 6 bases respectively, with 15 bases between them. The CDR3 has 16 residues. As DNA, the CDR3 is TGCGCCAGCAGCCAAGGTATCGGCAGGGGTGATGAAAAACTGTTTTTT. This translates into CASSQGIGRGDEKLFF.

This chain connects TRBV30 to TRBJ1-4; weak D call: TRBD1 (5 bases). The CDR3 has 13 residues. CDR1 is GTSNPN and CDR2 is SVGIG in the germline V gene (reference sequence). Written as DNA, the CDR3 is TGTGCACGGACAAGTCAGGGAGGTGAAAAACTGTTTTTT. This encodes CARTSQGGEKLFF.

This clone has just a few counts. The chain has TRBV29-1 and TRBJ2-5; 9 nucleotides align to TRBD2. This CDR3 is 13 amino acids long. V lost 8 bases and J lost 4; bases outside the gene matches: 8. Germline CDR1 SQVTM, CDR2 ANQGSEA. CDR3 nucleotides: TGCAGCATAAGCGGGGGGCCGGGAGAGACCCAGTACTTC. Residues: CSISGGPGETQYF. The full variable domain, with the rest looked up from reference TRBV29-1 and TRBJ2-5, is SAVISQKPSRDICQRGTSLTIQCQVDSQVTMMFWYRQQPGQSLTLIATANQGSEATYESGFVIDKFPISRPNLTFSTLTVSNMSPEDSSIYLCSISGGPGETQYFGPGTRLLVL.

This chain uses TRBV25-1 with TRBJ2-3; unclear D gene. V lost 1 base to trimming and J lost 5 bases, with 13 bases between them. The CDR3 is 15 amino acids. Germline V gene sequence: CDR1 MGHDK, CDR2 SYGVNS. The CDR3 sequence is CASSEFKGAEDTQYF. The CDR3 bases are TGTGCCAGCAGTGAATTTAAGGGTGCGGAAGATACGCAGTATTTT.

The rearrangement joins TRBV9 to TRBJ2-3, with 10 nucleotides matching TRBD2. The CDR3 has 15 residues. With 1 base clipped from V and 1 base from J, the junction kept 0 bases outside the gene matches. The germline V gene has CDR1 SGDLS and CDR2 YYNGEE. The CDR3 nucleotides read TGTGCCAGCAGCGTAACTAGCGGGGGCACAGATACGCAGTATTTT. Translating it yields CASSVTSGGTDTQYF.

The chain employs TRBV7-9 and TRBJ2-1, with 10 bases lining up with TRBD2. V shed 1 base and J 6 bases; nucleotides not matched to a gene: 3. CDR3 size: 15 residues. CDR1 and CDR2 from the germline V gene are SEHNR and FQNEAQ (reference sequence). The DNA for the CDR3 is TGTGCCAGCAGCTTAGAGCCTAGCGGGGGCAATGAGCAGTTCTTC. Translating gives CASSLEPSGGNEQFF.

The chain has TRBV11-2 and TRBJ2-5; D not certain. Trimming took 6 bases from V and 5 from J, leaving 16 bases between them. Germline V gene data show CDR1 as SGHAT and CDR2 as FQNNGV. The CDR3 has 14 amino acids. The CDR3 protein is CASRLGSLVETQYF. DNA of the CDR3: TGTGCCAGCAGACTTGGCTCTTTAGTCGAGACCCAGTACTTC.

The chain carries TRBV7-9 and TRBJ1-5; D remains ambiguous. Germline V lookup: CDR1 SEHNR, CDR2 FQNEAQ (reference sequence). The CDR3 runs to 15 residues. V dropped 5 bases and J dropped 4 bases, with 15 bases sitting between them. CDR3 sequence reads: CASSLGDTPNQPQHF. For the CDR3, the DNA is TGTGCCAGCAGCCTGGGTGATACCCCGAATCAGCCCCAGCATTTT.

This clone was recorded a few times. J is TRBJ2-1 and V is TRBV29-1; 12 bases fit TRBD2. This CDR3 comprises 15 residues. Germline CDR1 and CDR2: SQVTM and ANQGSEA. Trimming cost V 5 bases and J 4 bases; bases outside gene matches: 6. The CDR3 loop is CSVRTSGEGYNEQFF. The CDR3, as DNA: TGCAGCGTTAGGACTAGCGGGGAAGGGTACAATGAGCAGTTCTTC.

The chain combines TRBV18 with TRBJ2-7; D possibly matches TRBD1 or TRBD2 (5 bases each). This CDR3 is built from 14 residues. Per the germline V gene, CDR1 is KGHSH and CDR2 is LQKENI. V lost 3 bases and J lost 6, with 15 bases in between. The CDR3 loop reads CASSPPGAGSEQYF. The CDR3 coding sequence is TGTGCCAGCTCACCCCCCGGGGCCGGGTCCGAGCAGTACTTC. The whole variable domain, filled in from reference TRBV18 and TRBJ2-7, reads NAGVMQNPRHLVRRRGQEARLRCSPMKGHSHVYWYRQLPEEGLKFMVYLQKENIIDESGMPKERFSAEFPKEGPSILRIQQVVRGDSAAYFCASSPPGAGSEQYFGPGTRLTVT.

In DNA, the CDR3 is TGCGCCAGCAGCTTGTCGACAGGCAGCAACCGTGGCTACACCTTC. This sequence encodes CASSLSTGSNRGYTF. The rearrangement uses TRBV5-1 and TRBJ1-2, with a possible D match to TRBD1 (6 bases). Germline V lookup: CDR1 SGHRS, CDR2 YFSETQ. This CDR3 is built from 15 residues. Trimming took 1 base from V and 7 from J, leaving 17 bases between them.

The V and J genes are TRBV4-2 and TRBJ2-5; TRBD2 matches at 8 bases. Per germline, CDR1 LGHNA and CDR2 YNFKEQ. The CDR3 is 16 residues long. J lost 1 base, V lost 3 bases, and 7 bases had no gene match. The CDR3, as DNA: TGTGCCAGCAGCCAGCTCCTCGGGGGGGCCCAAGAGACCCAGTACTTC. Translated, it gives CASSQLLGGAQETQYF.

This clone was recorded a few times. The V gene is TRBV29-1, the J gene TRBJ2-3; perhaps TRBD2 as D (6 bases). Germline V gives CDR1 SQVTM, CDR2 ANQGSEA. Trimming left V 1 base short and J 11 bases short, with 16 bases between. The CDR3 has 13 amino acids. The CDR3 is CSVEGGMVRGQYF. CDR3 nucleotide sequence: TGCAGCGTTGAAGGGGGTATGGTGCGGGGGCAGTATTTT.

The rearrangement uses TRBV18 and TRBJ2-1; tentatively, D is TRBD2 (6 bases). Germline V gene data show CDR1 as KGHSH and CDR2 as LQKENI. Trimming shortened V by 3 bases and J by 8 bases, and 11 bases separated the two germline ends. CDR3 size: 13 residues. This chain's CDR3 is CASSPPGEDEQFF. The CDR3 DNA reads TGTGCCAGCTCACCCCCGGGAGAGGATGAGCAGTTCTTC.

The V and J genes are TRBV30 and TRBJ1-2, with a tentative D call TRBD1 (5 bases). V was shortened by 0 bases and J by 6 bases, with 17 bases between the two germline ends. This CDR3 contains 15 residues. The germline V gene encodes CDR1 GTSNPN and CDR2 SVGIG (reference sequence). In DNA, the CDR3 is TGTGCCTGGAGTGTACAGGAAAAGACAACGGATGGCTACACCTTC. It is translated as CAWSVQEKTTDGYTF.

The chain uses TRBV4-1 and TRBJ1-1; D gene unclear. Trimming took off 2 bases at V and 0 bases at J, with 10 bases between the two ends. CDR3 size: 15 residues. Germline assignment: CDR1 MGHRA and CDR2 YSYEKL. The CDR3 reads CASSQSEVMNTEAFF. CDR3 sequence (DNA): TGCGCCAGCAGCCAATCGGAGGTCATGAACACTGAAGCTTTCTTT.

This chain links TRBV7-9 with TRBJ2-1, with D tentatively TRBD2 (6 bases). CDR3 length: 14 amino acids. CDR1 and CDR2 (germline): SEHNR, FQNEAQ (reference sequence). V was cut by 1 base and J by 5 bases, with 9 bases left in between. The CDR3 DNA follows: TGTGCCAGCAGCTTAGGGGAGGTTAACAATGAGCAGTTCTTC. Amino acid sequence: CASSLGEVNNEQFF.

The chain links TRBV5-1 to TRBJ2-3; 9 bases map to TRBD1. Per germline, CDR1 SGHRS and CDR2 YFSETQ. J lost 6 bases, V lost 4 bases, and 9 bases had no gene match. CDR3 size: 15 residues. This CDR3 reads CASSPGTGLRDTQYF. The CDR3 DNA sequence: TGCGCCAGCAGCCCGGGGACAGGGTTGAGGGATACGCAGTATTTT.